The clone carrying this TCR beta chain was seen once. The data were taken from a study of T cell changes during pregnancy in multiple sclerosis. CDR1 and CDR2 (germline): MNHEY, SMNVEV (reference sequence). V shed 8 bases, J shed 1 base, and the junction held 9 bases outside the gene matches. CDR3 length equals 15 residues. The data were produced by immunoSEQ multiplex PCR, yet TCRdb's version contains in-frame clones alone and is incomplete. In the table there are tens of thousands of clones, almost 95% of which are singletons. The TCR originated in a female donor with multiple sclerosis, enrolled in a pregnancy study. The specimen comprised peripheral blood, sampled in the first trimester of pregnancy. V gene TRBV27 combines with J gene TRBJ1-1; 8 bases are a match to TRBD1. The chain's CDR3 is CASAPGGLANTEAFF. In nucleotides, the CDR3 is TGTGCCAGCGCGCCAGGGGGCCTTGCGAACACTGAAGCTTTCTTT.